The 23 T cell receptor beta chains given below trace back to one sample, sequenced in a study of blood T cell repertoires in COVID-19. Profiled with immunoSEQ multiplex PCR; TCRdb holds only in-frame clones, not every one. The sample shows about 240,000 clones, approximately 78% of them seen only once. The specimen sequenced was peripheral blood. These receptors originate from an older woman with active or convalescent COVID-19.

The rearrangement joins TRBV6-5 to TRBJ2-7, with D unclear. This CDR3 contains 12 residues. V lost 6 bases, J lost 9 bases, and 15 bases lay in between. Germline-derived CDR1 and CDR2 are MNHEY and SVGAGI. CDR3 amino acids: CASRGQVPPQYF. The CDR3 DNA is TGTGCCAGCAGGGGCCAGGTCCCCCCGCAGTACTTC.

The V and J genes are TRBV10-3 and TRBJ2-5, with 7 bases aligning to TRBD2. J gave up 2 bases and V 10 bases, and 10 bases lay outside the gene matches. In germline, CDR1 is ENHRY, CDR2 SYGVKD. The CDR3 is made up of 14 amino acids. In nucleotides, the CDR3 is TGTGCCACCGGGACTAACGGGGGACAAGAGACCCAGTACTTC. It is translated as CATGTNGGQETQYF.

CDR3 sequence: CSVGALNEQFF. CDR3 nucleotides: TGCAGCGTTGGTGCACTCAATGAGCAGTTCTTC. The rearrangement joins TRBV29-1 to TRBJ2-1; D gene unclear. The CDR3 consists of 11 residues. In germline, CDR1 is SQVTM, CDR2 ANQGSEA. Trimming left V 4 bases short and J 6 bases short, with 7 bases between.

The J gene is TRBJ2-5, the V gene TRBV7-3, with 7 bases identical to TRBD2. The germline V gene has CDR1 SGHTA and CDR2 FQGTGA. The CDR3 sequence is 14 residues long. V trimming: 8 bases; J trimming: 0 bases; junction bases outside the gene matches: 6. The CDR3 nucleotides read TGTGCCAGCGGCCCGGGACTACACCAAGAGACCCAGTACTTC. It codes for CASGPGLHQETQYF.

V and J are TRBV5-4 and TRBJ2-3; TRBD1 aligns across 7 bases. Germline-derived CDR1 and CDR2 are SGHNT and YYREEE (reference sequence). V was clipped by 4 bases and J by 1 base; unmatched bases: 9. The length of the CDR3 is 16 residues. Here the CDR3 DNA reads TGTGCCAGCAGCCGGGGACAGACTGCAGGCACAGATACGCAGTATTTT. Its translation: CASSRGQTAGTDTQYF.

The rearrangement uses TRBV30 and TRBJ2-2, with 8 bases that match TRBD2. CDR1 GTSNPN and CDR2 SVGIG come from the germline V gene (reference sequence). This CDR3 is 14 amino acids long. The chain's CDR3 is CACAGTRNTGELFF. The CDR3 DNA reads TGTGCTTGCGCCGGGACTAGGAACACCGGGGAGCTGTTTTTT.

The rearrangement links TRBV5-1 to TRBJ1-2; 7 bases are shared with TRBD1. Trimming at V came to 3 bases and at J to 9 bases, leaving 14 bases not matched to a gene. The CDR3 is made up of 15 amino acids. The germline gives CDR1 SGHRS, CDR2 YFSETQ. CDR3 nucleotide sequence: TGCGCCAGCAGCTGGGGAACCGGGACAGTAGTGCGCTACACCTTC. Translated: CASSWGTGTVVRYTF. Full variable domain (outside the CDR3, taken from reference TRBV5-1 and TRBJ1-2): KAGVTQTPRYLIKTRGQQVTLSCSPISGHRSVSWYQQTPGQGLQFLFEYFSETQRNKGNFPGRFSGRQFSNSRSEMNVSTLELGDSALYLCASSWGTGTVVRYTFGSGTRLTVV.

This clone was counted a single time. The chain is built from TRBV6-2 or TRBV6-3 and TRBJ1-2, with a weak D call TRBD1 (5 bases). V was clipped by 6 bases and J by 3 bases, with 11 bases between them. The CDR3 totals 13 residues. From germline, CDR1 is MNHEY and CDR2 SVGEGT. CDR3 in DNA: TGTGCCAGCAGCGACAGAGCCTACTATGGCTACACCTTC. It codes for CASSDRAYYGYTF.

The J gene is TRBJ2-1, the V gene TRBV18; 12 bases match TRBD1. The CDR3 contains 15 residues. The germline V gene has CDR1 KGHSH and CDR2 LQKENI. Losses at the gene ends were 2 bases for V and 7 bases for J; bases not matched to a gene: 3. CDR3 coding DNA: TGTGCCAGCTCACCAGGGACAGGGGGCGGGAATGAGCAGTTCTTC. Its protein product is CASSPGTGGGNEQFF.

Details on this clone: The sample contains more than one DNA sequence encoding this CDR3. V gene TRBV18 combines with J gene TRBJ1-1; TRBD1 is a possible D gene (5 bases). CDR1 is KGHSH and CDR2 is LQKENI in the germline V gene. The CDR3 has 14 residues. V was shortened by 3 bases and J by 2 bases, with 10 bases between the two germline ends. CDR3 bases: TGTGCCAGCTCACCTCTGGGGGGAAACACTGAAGCTTTCTTT. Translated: CASSPLGGNTEAFF.

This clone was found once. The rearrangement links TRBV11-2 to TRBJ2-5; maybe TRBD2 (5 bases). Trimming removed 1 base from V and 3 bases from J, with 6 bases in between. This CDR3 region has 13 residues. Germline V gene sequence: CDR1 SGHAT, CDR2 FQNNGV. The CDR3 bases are TGTGCCAGCAGCTTAGGACTAAAAGAGACCCAGTACTTC. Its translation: CASSLGLKETQYF. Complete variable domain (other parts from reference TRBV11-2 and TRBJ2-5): EAGVAQSPRYKIIEKRQSVAFWCNPISGHATLYWYQQILGQGPKLLIQFQNNGVVDDSQLPKDRFSAERLKGVDSTLKIQPAKLEDSAVYLCASSLGLKETQYFGPGTRLLVL.

The CDR3 region has the DNA TGTGCCACCAGCAGAGGGGTGCGGGTTAGCACAGATACGCAGTATTTT. It yields the protein CATSRGVRVSTDTQYF. The gene calls are TRBV15 and TRBJ2-3, with D possibly TRBD2 on 5 matching bases. The CDR3 extends over 16 amino acids. Germline assignment: CDR1 LNHNV and CDR2 YYDKDF (reference sequence). Trimming left V 1 base short and J 0 bases short, with 11 bases between.

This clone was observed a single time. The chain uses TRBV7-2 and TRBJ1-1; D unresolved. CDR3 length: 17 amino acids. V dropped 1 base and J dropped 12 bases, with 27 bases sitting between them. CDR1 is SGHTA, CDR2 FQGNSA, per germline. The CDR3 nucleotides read TGTGCCAGCAGCTTAGTTCCGGGGTCTTTTTTTGATCTTGGGTCTTTCTTT. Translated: CASSLVPGSFFDLGSFF.

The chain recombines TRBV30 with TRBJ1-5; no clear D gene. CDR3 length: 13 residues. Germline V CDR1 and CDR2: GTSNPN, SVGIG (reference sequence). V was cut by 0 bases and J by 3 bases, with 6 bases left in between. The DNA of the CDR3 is TGTGCCTGGAGTGTACGAGACAATCAGCCCCAGCATTTT. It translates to CAWSVRDNQPQHF.

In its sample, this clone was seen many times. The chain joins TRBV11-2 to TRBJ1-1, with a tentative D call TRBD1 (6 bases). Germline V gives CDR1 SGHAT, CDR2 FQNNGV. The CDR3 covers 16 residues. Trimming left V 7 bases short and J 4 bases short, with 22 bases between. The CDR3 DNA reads TGTGCCAGCACCTTGACCTGGAGAGGGGACACCACTGAAGCTTTCTTT. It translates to CASTLTWRGDTTEAFF.

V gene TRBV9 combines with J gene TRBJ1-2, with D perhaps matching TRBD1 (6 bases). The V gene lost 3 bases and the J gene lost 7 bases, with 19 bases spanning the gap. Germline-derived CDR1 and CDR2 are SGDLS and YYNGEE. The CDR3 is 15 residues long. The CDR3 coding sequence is TGTGCCAGCAGCGGCCTAGGGGGAAGACCCTTTGGCTACACCTTC. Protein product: CASSGLGGRPFGYTF. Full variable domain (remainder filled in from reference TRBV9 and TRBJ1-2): DSGVTQTPKHLITATGQRVTLRCSPRSGDLSVYWYQQSLDQGLQFLIQYYNGEERAKGNILERFSAQQFPDLHSELNLSSLELGDSALYFCASSGLGGRPFGYTFGSGTRLTVV.

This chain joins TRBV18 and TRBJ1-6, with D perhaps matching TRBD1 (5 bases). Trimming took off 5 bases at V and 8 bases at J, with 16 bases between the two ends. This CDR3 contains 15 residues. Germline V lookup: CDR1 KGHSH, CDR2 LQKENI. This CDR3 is CASSTTGIGDSPLHF. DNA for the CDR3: TGTGCCAGCTCAACAACAGGAATAGGGGATTCACCCCTCCACTTT.

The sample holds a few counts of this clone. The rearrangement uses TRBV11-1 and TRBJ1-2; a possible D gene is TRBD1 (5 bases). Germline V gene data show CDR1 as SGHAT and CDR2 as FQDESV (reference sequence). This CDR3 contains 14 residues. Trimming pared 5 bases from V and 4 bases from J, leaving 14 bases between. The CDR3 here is CASSPTGETYGYTF. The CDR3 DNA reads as TGTGCCAGCAGCCCGACGGGGGAGACCTATGGCTACACCTTC.

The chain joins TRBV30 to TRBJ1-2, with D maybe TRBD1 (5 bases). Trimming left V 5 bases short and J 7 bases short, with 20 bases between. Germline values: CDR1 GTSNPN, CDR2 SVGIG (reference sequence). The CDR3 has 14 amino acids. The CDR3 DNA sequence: TGTGCCTGGTCAAAGGACCGGCCTACAGGTGGCTACACCTTC. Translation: CAWSKDRPTGGYTF.

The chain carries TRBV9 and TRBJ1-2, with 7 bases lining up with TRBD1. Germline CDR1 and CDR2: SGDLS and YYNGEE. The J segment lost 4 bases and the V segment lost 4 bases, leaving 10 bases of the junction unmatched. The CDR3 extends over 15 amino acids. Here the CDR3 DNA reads TGTGCCAGCAGCCCCCGGGCCGACAGGGCCTATGGCTACACCTTC. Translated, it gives CASSPRADRAYGYTF.

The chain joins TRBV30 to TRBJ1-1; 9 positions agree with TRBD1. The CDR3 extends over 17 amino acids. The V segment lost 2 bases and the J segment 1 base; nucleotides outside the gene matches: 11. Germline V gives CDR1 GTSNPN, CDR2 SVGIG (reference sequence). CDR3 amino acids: CAWSTTGGGLKNTEAFF. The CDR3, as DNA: TGTGCCTGGAGTACTACAGGGGGCGGTCTGAAGAACACTGAAGCTTTCTTT.

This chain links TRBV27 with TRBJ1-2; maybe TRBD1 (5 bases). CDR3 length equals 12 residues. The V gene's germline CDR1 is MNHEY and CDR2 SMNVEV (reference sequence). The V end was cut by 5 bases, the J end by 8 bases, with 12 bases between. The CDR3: CASSLPGGGYTF. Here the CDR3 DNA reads TGTGCCAGCAGTCTCCCGGGGGGGGGCTACACCTTC.

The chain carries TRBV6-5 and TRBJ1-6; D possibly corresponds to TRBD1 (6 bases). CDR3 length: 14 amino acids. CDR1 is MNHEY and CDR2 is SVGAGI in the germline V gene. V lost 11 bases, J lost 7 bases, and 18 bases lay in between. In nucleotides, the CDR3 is TGTGCCGCCCGATTAGACAGGTCAAATTCACCCCTCCACTTT. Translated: CAARLDRSNSPLHF.